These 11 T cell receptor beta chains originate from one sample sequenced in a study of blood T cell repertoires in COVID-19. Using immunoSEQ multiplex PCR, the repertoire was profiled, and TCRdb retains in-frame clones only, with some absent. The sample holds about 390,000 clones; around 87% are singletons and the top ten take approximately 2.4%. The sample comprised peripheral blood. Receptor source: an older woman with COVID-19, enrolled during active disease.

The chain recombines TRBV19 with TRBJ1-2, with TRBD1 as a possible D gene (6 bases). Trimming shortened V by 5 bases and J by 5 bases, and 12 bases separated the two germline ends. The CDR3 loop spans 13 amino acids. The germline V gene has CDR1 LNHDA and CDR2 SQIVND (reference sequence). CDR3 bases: TGTGCCAGTAGTGTCAGGACAGCGTATGGCTACACCTTC. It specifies CASSVRTAYGYTF.

The CDR3 sequence: CASSFKGAHNYGYTF. CDR3 nucleotide sequence: TGTGCCAGCAGCTTTAAGGGGGCGCACAACTATGGCTACACCTTC. The chain joins TRBV6-5 to TRBJ1-2, with TRBD1 matching over 7 bases. The junction had 9 bases not matched to a gene; V was cut back by 6 bases and J by 2 bases. From germline, CDR1 is MNHEY and CDR2 SVGAGI. CDR3 length equals 15 residues.

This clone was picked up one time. For the CDR3, the DNA is TGTGCCAGCAGCGTAGCGGGGGGGCTCGGTAATGAGCAGTTCTTC. The encoded protein is CASSVAGGLGNEQFF. The rearrangement joins TRBV9 to TRBJ2-1; 8 bases line up with TRBD2. V shed 0 bases, J shed 7 bases, and the junction held 6 bases outside the gene matches. Germline V gives CDR1 SGDLS, CDR2 YYNGEE. The CDR3 covers 15 residues.

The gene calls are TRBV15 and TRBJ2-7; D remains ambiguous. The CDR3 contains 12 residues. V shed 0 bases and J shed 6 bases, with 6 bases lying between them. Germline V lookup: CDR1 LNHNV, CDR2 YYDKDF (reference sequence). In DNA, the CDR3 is TGTGCCACCAGCAGAGAAGTCGGCGAGCAGTACTTC. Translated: CATSREVGEQYF.

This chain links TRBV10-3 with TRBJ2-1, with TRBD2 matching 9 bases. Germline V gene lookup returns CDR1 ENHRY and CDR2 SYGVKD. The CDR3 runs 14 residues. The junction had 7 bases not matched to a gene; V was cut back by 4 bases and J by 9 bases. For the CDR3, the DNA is TGTGCCATCAGTGTAGCGGGGGACAATGGTGAGCAGTTCTTC. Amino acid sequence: CAISVAGDNGEQFF.

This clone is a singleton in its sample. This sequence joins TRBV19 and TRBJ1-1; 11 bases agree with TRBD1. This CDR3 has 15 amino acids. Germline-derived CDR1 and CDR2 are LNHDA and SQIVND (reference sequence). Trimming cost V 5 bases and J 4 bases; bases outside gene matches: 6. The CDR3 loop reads CASSPRGTGGTEAFF. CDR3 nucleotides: TGTGCCAGTAGTCCCCGTGGGACAGGGGGCACTGAAGCTTTCTTT.

In nucleotides, the CDR3 is TGTGCCAGCAGCCGTGAGGCTAGTGACGATGAGCAGTTCTTC. This gives the protein CASSREASDDEQFF. V is TRBV7-2 and J is TRBJ2-1; D ambiguous. CDR3 size: 14 residues. The V end was cut by 5 bases, the J end by 8 bases, with 16 bases between. The germline V gene encodes CDR1 SGHTA and CDR2 FQGNSA.

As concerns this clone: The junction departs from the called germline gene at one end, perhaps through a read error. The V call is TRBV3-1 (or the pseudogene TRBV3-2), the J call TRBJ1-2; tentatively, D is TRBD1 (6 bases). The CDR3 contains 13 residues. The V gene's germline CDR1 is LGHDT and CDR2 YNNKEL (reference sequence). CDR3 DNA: TGTGCCAGCAGCCAGGGGGGGGGACACCGAGAGATCTTC. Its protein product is CASSQGGGHREIF.

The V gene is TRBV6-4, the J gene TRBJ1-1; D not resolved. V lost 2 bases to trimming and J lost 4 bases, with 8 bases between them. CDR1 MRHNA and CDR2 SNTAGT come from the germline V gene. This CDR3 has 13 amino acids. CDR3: CASSDTYSTEAFF. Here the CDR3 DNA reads TGTGCCAGCAGTGACACCTACAGCACTGAAGCTTTCTTT.

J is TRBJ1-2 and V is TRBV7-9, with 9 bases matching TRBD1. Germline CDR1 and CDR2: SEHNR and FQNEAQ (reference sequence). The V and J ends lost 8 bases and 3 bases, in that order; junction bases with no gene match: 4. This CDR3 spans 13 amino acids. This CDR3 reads CASGTGSYYGYTF. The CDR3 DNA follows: TGTGCCAGCGGGACAGGGAGCTACTATGGCTACACCTTC. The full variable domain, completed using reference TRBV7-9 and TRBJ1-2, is DTGVSQNPRHKITKRGQNVTFRCDPISEHNRLYWYRQTLGQGPEFLTYFQNEAQLEKSRLLSDRFSAERPKGSFSTLEIQRTEQGDSAMYLCASGTGSYYGYTFGSGTRLTVV.

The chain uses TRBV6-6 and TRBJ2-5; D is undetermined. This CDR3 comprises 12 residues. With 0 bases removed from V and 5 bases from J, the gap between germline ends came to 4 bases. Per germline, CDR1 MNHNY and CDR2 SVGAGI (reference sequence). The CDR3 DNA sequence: TGTGCCAGCAGTTACTCGCAGGAGACCCAGTACTTC. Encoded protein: CASSYSQETQYF.